The subject of this entry is one T cell receptor (beta chain). This record comes from a study of blood T cell repertoires in COVID-19. This CDR3 spans 19 amino acids. Germline values: CDR1 LNHDA, CDR2 SQIVND (reference sequence). Trimming took 5 bases from V and 1 from J; bases not matched to a gene: 15. Clones were read by immunoSEQ multiplex PCR, and TCRdb kept only the in-frame ones, dropping some. The table includes some 100,000 clones, more than 80% detected once. This sequence joins TRBV19 and TRBJ2-2; 8 bases are a match to TRBD1. The sequence derives from a human donor in a cohort sampled during active COVID-19. Material: peripheral blood. CDR3 DNA sequence: TGTGCCAGTAGTCGACATGTCCCGGGACAGGTCTGGAACACCGGGGAGCTGTTTTTT. Protein: CASSRHVPGQVWNTGELFF.